A single sample is the source of the 29 T cell receptor beta chains below, sequenced in a study of T-cell reconstitution after alpha-beta-depleted transplantation in children. TCRbeta library preparation incorporated unique molecular identifiers. One entry per CDR3 protein results from TCRdb running MiXCR on the PCR reads. The sample has approximately 210,000 distinct CDR3 sequences; under 20% are singletons. Sample: PBMCs, mostly from graft donor cells, taken 360 days after TCRalphabeta/CD19-depleted stem cell transplant. These TCRs come from a male patient between 2 and 10 years old who had a stem cell transplant for acute lymphoblastic leukemia, so the T cells may come from the graft donor.

This chain uses TRBV5-1 with TRBJ2-7; maybe TRBD1 (6 bases). V lost 0 bases, J lost 1 base, and 11 bases lay in between. Per the germline V gene, CDR1 is SGHRS and CDR2 is YFSETQ. This CDR3 is 15 amino acids long. The CDR3 coding sequence is TGCGCCAGCAGCTTGGTTGTCAGGGGATCCTACGAGCAGTACTTC. This sequence encodes CASSLVVRGSYEQYF.

This clonotype appeared a few times. The J gene is TRBJ2-3, the V gene TRBV12-3 or TRBV12-4, with 7 positions matching TRBD1. The CDR3 has 14 residues. V dropped 7 bases and J dropped 0; count of bases not matched to a gene: 4. In nucleotides, the CDR3 is TGTGCCAGCACCACAGGGGTCAGCACAGATACGCAGTATTTT. Translation: CASTTGVSTDTQYF.

This clonotype has a handful of counts. The rearrangement uses TRBV11-1 and TRBJ2-5; 8 nucleotides match TRBD2. Germline CDR1 SGHAT, CDR2 FQDESV (reference sequence). The CDR3 spans 18 residues. V shed 6 bases and J 1 base; nucleotides not matched to a gene: 16. Here the CDR3 DNA reads TGTGCCAGCAGACCCCGGGCTTTCCGCGGGGGGACCCAAGAGACCCAGTACTTC. This codes for CASRPRAFRGGTQETQYF.

This clonotype appeared a few times. The chain links TRBV5-1 to TRBJ1-2; 10 nucleotides match TRBD1. CDR1 and CDR2 (germline): SGHRS, YFSETQ. This CDR3 has 16 amino acids. Germline trimming cut 3 bases from V and 10 bases from J; bases unmatched to any gene: 15. CDR3 DNA: TGCGCCAGCAGCTCGGAGGGACAGGGGCCCCGAGATGTCTACACCTTC. Translation gives CASSSEGQGPRDVYTF.

This chain connects TRBV27 to TRBJ2-2; either TRBD1 or TRBD2 may supply D (5 bases each). Trimming removed 6 bases at V and 6 bases at J, with 11 bases between. The CDR3 is 13 amino acids. The germline V gene has CDR1 MNHEY and CDR2 SMNVEV (reference sequence). Here the CDR3 reads CASSFVGAGELFF. CDR3 DNA: TGTGCCAGCAGCTTTGTGGGGGCCGGGGAGCTGTTTTTT.

This clonotype was counted ten times or more. This chain joins TRBV11-2 and TRBJ2-2, with 9 bases that match TRBD2. The CDR3 loop spans 14 amino acids. With 5 bases clipped from V and 5 bases from J, the junction kept 3 bases outside the gene matches. Per the germline V gene, CDR1 is SGHAT and CDR2 is FQNNGV. CDR3 protein: CASSLAGITGELFF. In DNA form, the CDR3 reads TGTGCCAGCAGCCTAGCGGGAATAACCGGGGAGCTGTTTTTT.

A few counts support this clonotype. The chain is built from TRBV29-1 and TRBJ2-7, with D possibly being TRBD1 or TRBD2 (5 bases each). Germline V gives CDR1 SQVTM, CDR2 ANQGSEA. The V gene lost 0 bases and the J gene lost 2 bases, with 8 bases spanning the gap. The CDR3 is 13 residues long. Here the CDR3 reads CSVEDGTAYEQYF. CDR3 coding DNA: TGCAGCGTTGAAGATGGGACGGCCTACGAGCAGTACTTC.

This clonotype was recorded at least ten times. The chain uses TRBV5-1 and TRBJ2-3; TRBD2 is a possible D gene (6 bases). The CDR3 covers 16 residues. The V end lost 0 bases, the J end lost 0 bases, and 11 bases lay between the germline ends. Germline assignment: CDR1 SGHRS and CDR2 YFSETQ. The CDR3 DNA reads TGCGCCAGCAGCTTGGCTGGCGGGGCCAGCACAGATACGCAGTATTTT. It is translated as CASSLAGGASTDTQYF.

This clonotype was seen repeatedly, ten times or more. The CDR3 region is CRDPGTSGKYEQYF. CDR3 nucleotides: TGCAGGGATCCCGGGACTAGCGGGAAATACGAGCAGTACTTC. The rearrangement joins TRBV20-1 to TRBJ2-7; the match to TRBD2 covers 13 bases. The CDR3 length is 14 residues. CDR1 DFQATT and CDR2 SNEGSKA come from the germline V gene (reference sequence).

This clonotype was seen more than once but under ten times. The chain carries TRBV27 and TRBJ2-1; 15 bases fit TRBD2. This CDR3 comprises 18 residues. V trimming: 5 bases; J trimming: 9 bases; junction bases outside the gene matches: 14. Per germline, CDR1 MNHEY and CDR2 SMNVEV (reference sequence). This chain's CDR3 is CASSPTPFGLAGGLEQFF. The CDR3 DNA sequence: TGTGCCAGCAGTCCGACCCCATTCGGACTAGCGGGGGGGCTTGAGCAGTTCTTC.

This clonotype was picked up a small number of times. The chain combines TRBV5-1 with TRBJ2-3; D is perhaps TRBD1 or TRBD2 (5 bases each). From germline, CDR1 is SGHRS and CDR2 YFSETQ. The CDR3 covers 17 residues. Trimming took 0 bases from V and 1 from J, leaving 15 bases between them. CDR3 loop: CASSLVVGMGRTDTQYF. CDR3 nucleotide sequence: TGCGCCAGCAGCTTGGTCGTTGGCATGGGACGCACAGATACGCAGTATTTT. Based on the CDR3 plus reference TRBV5-1 and TRBJ2-3, the full variable domain is KAGVTQTPRYLIKTRGQQVTLSCSPISGHRSVSWYQQTPGQGLQFLFEYFSETQRNKGNFPGRFSGRQFSNSRSEMNVSTLELGDSALYLCASSLVVGMGRTDTQYFGPGTRLTVL.

This chain joins TRBV20-1 and TRBJ1-5; D might be TRBD1 (6 bases). The V gene lost 3 bases and the J gene lost 0 bases, with 12 bases spanning the gap. CDR1 DFQATT and CDR2 SNEGSKA come from the germline V gene (reference sequence). The CDR3 extends over 15 amino acids. The CDR3 nucleotides read TGCAGTGCTAGTTTTGGGGGCTATAGCAATCAGCCCCAGCATTTT. Its translation: CSASFGGYSNQPQHF.

This clonotype was seen a handful of times. The chain carries TRBV5-1 and TRBJ2-5; tentatively, D is TRBD2 (6 bases). The germline CDR1 and CDR2 sequences are SGHRS and YFSETQ. The V and J ends lost 2 bases and 3 bases respectively, with 14 bases between them. The CDR3 loop spans 15 amino acids. CDR3 coding DNA: TGCGCCAGCAGCTTACCCGAAACGGGGGAAGAGACCCAGTACTTC. This codes for CASSLPETGEETQYF.

This clonotype appeared a few times. The chain is built from TRBV18 and TRBJ2-3, with a possible D match to TRBD1 (6 bases). Germline V lookup: CDR1 KGHSH, CDR2 LQKENI. This CDR3 region has 13 residues. Trimming shortened V by 6 bases and J by 2 bases, and 9 bases separated the two germline ends. Here the CDR3 reads CASSGTNTDTQYF. DNA of the CDR3: TGTGCCAGCTCGGGGACAAACACAGATACGCAGTATTTT.

This clonotype was seen a few times. The rearrangement joins TRBV24-1 to TRBJ2-3; TRBD1 might be the D (6 bases). Trimming stripped 2 bases from V and 7 bases from J, with 27 bases between. The CDR3 sequence is 19 residues long. CDR1 and CDR2 from the germline V gene are KGHDR and SFDVKD. CDR3 protein: CATSDSGPRGRPVGNTQYF. For the CDR3, the DNA is TGTGCCACCAGTGATTCCGGGCCCAGGGGCAGACCGGTTGGAAATACGCAGTATTTT.

A few counts support this clonotype. This rearrangement joins TRBV24-1 to TRBJ1-4; D is ambiguous. The CDR3 is made up of 13 amino acids. V lost 5 bases and J lost 7, with 10 bases in between. Germline-derived CDR1 and CDR2 are KGHDR and SFDVKD. The CDR3, as DNA: TGTGCCACCAGTGCCAGACTGGGTGAAAAACTGTTTTTT. It is translated as CATSARLGEKLFF.

The V gene is TRBV11-2, the J gene TRBJ2-7; D might be TRBD2 (5 bases). With 1 base removed from V and 3 bases from J, the gap between germline ends came to 22 bases. CDR1 is SGHAT, CDR2 FQNNGV, per germline. The CDR3 is 18 residues long. In DNA form, the CDR3 reads TGTGCCAGCAGCTTAGTCGGGGTGAATGCGGAATACGGCTACGAGCAGTACTTC. This gives the protein CASSLVGVNAEYGYEQYF.

This clonotype was seen more than once but under ten times. The chain is built from TRBV13 and TRBJ2-1, with 12 bases fitting TRBD2. Trimming removed 4 bases from V and 0 bases from J; junction bases left unmatched: 10. The CDR3 consists of 19 residues. Germline assignment: CDR1 PRHDT and CDR2 FYEKMQ (reference sequence). The CDR3 DNA reads as TGTGCCAGCAGCTCCGGACTAGCGGGACTCCCTTACTCCTACAATGAGCAGTTCTTC. It translates to CASSSGLAGLPYSYNEQFF.

This clonotype was found many times. The V and J genes are TRBV10-3 and TRBJ2-7; possibly TRBD1 or TRBD2 for D (6 bases each). The CDR3 has 14 residues. Per the germline V gene, CDR1 is ENHRY and CDR2 is SYGVKD. Deletions cut 3 bases from V and 2 bases from J, with 11 bases between. The CDR3 region has the DNA TGTGCCATCAGTGATGACAGGAGGGCCTACGAGCAGTACTTC. This gives the protein CAISDDRRAYEQYF.

The DNA of the CDR3 is TGTGCCAGCAGCCGGGGACTACCTACCTACGAGCAGTACTTC. As protein: CASSRGLPTYEQYF. This chain connects TRBV7-9 to TRBJ2-7; 7 positions match TRBD2. CDR1 and CDR2 (germline): SEHNR, FQNEAQ (reference sequence). The CDR3 runs to 14 residues. V lost 5 bases to trimming and J lost 2 bases; unmatched junction nucleotides: 6.

This clonotype was counted ten times or more. The CDR3 protein is CASSPGGLSTNEKLFF. The DNA for the CDR3 is TGTGCCAGCAGTCCCGGGGGACTTTCAACTAATGAAAAACTGTTTTTT. V gene TRBV7-8 combines with J gene TRBJ1-4; TRBD1 might be the D (5 bases). This CDR3 spans 16 amino acids. Germline V CDR1 and CDR2: SGHVS, FQNEAQ. V lost 6 bases and J 0 bases, leaving 14 bases between the germline ends.

The chain carries TRBV6-5 and TRBJ2-5; D might be TRBD1 or TRBD2, each matching 5 bases. V lost 0 bases and J 7 bases, leaving 18 bases between the germline ends. Germline V gene sequence: CDR1 MNHEY, CDR2 SVGAGI. The CDR3 loop spans 16 amino acids. CDR3 sequence reads: CASSYSGTDGSGTQYF. CDR3 DNA sequence: TGTGCCAGCAGTTACTCGGGGACGGACGGCAGCGGGACCCAGTACTTC.

This clonotype was found a few times. The V gene is TRBV25-1, the J gene TRBJ2-7; D not resolved. V was clipped by 3 bases and J by 0 bases, with 6 bases between them. The length of the CDR3 is 13 residues. CDR1 and CDR2 (germline): MGHDK, SYGVNS. The CDR3 DNA reads as TGTGCCAGCAGTGACGCCGTCTCCTACGAGCAGTACTTC. It codes for CASSDAVSYEQYF.

This rearrangement joins TRBV6-5 to TRBJ2-1; D perhaps matches TRBD2 (7 bases). The germline gives CDR1 MNHEY, CDR2 SVGAGI. V lost 2 bases to trimming and J lost 5 bases, with 16 bases between them. The CDR3 length is 16 residues. The CDR3 DNA reads as TGTGCCAGCAGTTACGGGGGGCTAGCGGATAACAATGAGCAGTTCTTC. Translating it yields CASSYGGLADNNEQFF.

This clonotype has just a few counts. The chain joins TRBV11-1 to TRBJ2-1; the match to TRBD2 covers 8 bases. The ends lost 4 bases at V and 5 bases at J; junction bases unmatched: 7. This CDR3 spans 15 amino acids. From germline, CDR1 is SGHAT and CDR2 FQDESV (reference sequence). The CDR3 reads CASSWVAGHHNEQFF. DNA for the CDR3: TGTGCCAGCAGCTGGGTAGCGGGACATCACAATGAGCAGTTCTTC.

In its sample, this clonotype ranks as medium-sized. The rearrangement joins TRBV7-9 to TRBJ1-1; the D gene is possibly TRBD1 (5 bases). The CDR3 length is 13 residues. Germline V lookup: CDR1 SEHNR, CDR2 FQNEAQ (reference sequence). V was pared by 6 bases and J by 1 base, with 9 bases between. CDR3: CASRFDRNTEAFF. The DNA of the CDR3 is TGTGCCAGCAGATTCGACAGGAACACTGAAGCTTTCTTT.

V is TRBV20-1 and J is TRBJ2-1, with no clear D. The CDR3 runs 11 residues. Trimming pared 1 base from V and 9 bases from J, leaving 7 bases between. The germline V gene has CDR1 DFQATT and CDR2 SNEGSKA (reference sequence). This CDR3 reads CSARGAGEQFF. The CDR3 bases are TGCAGTGCTAGAGGGGCCGGTGAGCAGTTCTTC.

In this sample, this clonotype turned up a few times. The chain joins TRBV25-1 to TRBJ2-5; 9 bases agree with TRBD1. CDR3 length: 16 amino acids. Germline V gene data show CDR1 as MGHDK and CDR2 as SYGVNS. With V trimmed by 6 bases and J by 4 bases, 12 bases remained unmatched. The CDR3 DNA reads TGTGCCAGCAGGGGATCCAGACAGGGGGGACCAGAGACCCAGTACTTC. Translation gives CASRGSRQGGPETQYF.

The chain combines TRBV5-5 with TRBJ1-1; tentative D call: TRBD1 (5 bases). This CDR3 contains 14 residues. Germline V gene data show CDR1 as SGHKS and CDR2 as YYEKEE (reference sequence). V was trimmed by 4 bases and J by 1 base, leaving 11 bases between them. The CDR3 protein is CASSKGDANTEAFF. CDR3 DNA sequence: TGTGCCAGCAGCAAAGGGGACGCGAACACTGAAGCTTTCTTT.